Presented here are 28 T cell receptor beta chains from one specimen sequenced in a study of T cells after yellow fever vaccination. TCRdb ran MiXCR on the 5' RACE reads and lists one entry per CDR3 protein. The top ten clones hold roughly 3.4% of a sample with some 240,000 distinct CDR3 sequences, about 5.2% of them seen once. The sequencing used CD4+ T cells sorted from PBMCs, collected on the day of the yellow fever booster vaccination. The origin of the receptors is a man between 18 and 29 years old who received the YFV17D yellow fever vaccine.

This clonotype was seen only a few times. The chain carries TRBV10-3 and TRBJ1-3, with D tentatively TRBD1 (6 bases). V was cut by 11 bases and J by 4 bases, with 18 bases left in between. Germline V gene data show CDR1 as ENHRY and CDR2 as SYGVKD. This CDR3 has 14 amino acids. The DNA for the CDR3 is TGTGCCTCCACCGGGGGGCTACAGGGAAACACCATATATTTT. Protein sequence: CASTGGLQGNTIYF.

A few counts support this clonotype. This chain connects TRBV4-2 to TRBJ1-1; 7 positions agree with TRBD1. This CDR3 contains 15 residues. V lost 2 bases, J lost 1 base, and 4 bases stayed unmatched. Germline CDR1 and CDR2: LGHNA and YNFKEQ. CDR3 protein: CASSQKGTENTEAFF. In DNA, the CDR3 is TGTGCCAGCAGCCAAAAAGGGACAGAGAACACTGAAGCTTTCTTT.

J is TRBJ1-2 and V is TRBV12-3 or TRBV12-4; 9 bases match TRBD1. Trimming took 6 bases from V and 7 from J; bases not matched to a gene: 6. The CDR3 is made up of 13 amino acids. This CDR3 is CASRQGARRGYTF. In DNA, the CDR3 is TGTGCCAGCAGACAGGGGGCGAGACGTGGCTACACCTTC.

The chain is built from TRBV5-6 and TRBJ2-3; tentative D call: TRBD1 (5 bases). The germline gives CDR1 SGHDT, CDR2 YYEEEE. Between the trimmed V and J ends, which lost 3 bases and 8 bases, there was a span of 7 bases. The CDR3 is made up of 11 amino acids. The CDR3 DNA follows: TGTGCCAGCAGCTACCAGGGTACGCAGTATTTT. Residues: CASSYQGTQYF.

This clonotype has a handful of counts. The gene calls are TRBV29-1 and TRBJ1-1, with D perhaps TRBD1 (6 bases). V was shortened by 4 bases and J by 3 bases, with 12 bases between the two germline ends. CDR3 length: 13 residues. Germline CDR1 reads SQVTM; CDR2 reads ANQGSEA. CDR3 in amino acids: CSVGAGAHTEAFF. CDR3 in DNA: TGCAGCGTTGGGGCGGGGGCGCACACTGAAGCTTTCTTT.

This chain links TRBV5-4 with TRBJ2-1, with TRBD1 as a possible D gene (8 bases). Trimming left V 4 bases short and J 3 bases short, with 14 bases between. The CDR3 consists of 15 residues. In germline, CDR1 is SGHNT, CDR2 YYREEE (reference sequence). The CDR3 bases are TGTGCCAGCAGCGTCACAGGGGGGGTCTACAATGAGCAGTTCTTC. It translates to CASSVTGGVYNEQFF.

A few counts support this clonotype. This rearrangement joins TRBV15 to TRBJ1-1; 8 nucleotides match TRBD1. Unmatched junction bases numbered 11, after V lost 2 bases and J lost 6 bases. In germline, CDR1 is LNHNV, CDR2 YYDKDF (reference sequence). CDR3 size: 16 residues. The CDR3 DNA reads TGTGCCACCAGCAGACCCGACAGGGGCGAGGTTCCTGAAGCTTTCTTT. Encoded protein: CATSRPDRGEVPEAFF.

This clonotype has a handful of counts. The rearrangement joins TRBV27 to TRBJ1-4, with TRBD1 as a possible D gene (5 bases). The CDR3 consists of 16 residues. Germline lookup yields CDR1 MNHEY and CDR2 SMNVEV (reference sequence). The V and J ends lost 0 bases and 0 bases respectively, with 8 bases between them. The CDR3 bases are TGTGCCAGCAGTTTATCTACGGGGGCAACTAATGAAAAACTGTTTTTT. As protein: CASSLSTGATNEKLFF.

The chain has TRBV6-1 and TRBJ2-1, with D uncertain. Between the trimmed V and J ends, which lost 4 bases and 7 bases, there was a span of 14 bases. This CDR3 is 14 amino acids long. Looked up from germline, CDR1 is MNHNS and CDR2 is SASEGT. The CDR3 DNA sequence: TGTGCCAGCAGTGCCCCGGGCGCCAAAAATGAGCAGTTCTTC. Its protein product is CASSAPGAKNEQFF.

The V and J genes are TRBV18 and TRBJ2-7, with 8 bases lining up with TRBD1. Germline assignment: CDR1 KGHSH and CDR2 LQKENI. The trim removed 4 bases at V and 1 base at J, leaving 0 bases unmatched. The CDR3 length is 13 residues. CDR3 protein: CASSRDRSYEQYV. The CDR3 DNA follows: TGTGCCAGCTCACGGGACAGGTCCTACGAGCAGTACGTC.

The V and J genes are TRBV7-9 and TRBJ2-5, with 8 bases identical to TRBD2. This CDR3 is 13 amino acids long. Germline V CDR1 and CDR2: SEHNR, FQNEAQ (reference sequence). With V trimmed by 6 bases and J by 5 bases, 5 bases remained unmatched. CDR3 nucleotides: TGTGCCAGCAGGCCGGGGGGGCCGGAGACCCAGTACTTC. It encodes CASRPGGPETQYF.

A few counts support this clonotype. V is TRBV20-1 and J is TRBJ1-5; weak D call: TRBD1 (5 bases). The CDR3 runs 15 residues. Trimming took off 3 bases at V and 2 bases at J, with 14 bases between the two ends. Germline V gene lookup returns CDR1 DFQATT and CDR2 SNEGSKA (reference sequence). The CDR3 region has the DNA TGCAGTGCTAGTCGCCGTGGAGGGGGCAATCAGCCCCAGCATTTT. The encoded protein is CSASRRGGGNQPQHF.

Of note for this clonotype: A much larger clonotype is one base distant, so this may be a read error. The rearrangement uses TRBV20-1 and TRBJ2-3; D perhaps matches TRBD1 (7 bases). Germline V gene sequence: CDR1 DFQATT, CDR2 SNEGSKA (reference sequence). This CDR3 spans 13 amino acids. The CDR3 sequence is CSADTRGADTEYF. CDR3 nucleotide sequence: TGCAGTGCTGACACCAGGGGGGCAGATACGGAGTATTTT.

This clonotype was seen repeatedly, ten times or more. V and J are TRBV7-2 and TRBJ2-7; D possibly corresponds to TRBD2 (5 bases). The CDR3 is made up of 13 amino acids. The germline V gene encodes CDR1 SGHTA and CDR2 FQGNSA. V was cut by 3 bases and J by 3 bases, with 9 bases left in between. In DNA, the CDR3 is TGTGCCAGCAGCTTGGGGAGTAACTACGAGCAGTACTTC. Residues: CASSLGSNYEQYF.

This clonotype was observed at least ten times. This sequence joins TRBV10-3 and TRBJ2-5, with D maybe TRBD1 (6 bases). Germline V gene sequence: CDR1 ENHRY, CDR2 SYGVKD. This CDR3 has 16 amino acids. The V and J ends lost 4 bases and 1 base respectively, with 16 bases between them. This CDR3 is CAISGMTGPLQETQYF. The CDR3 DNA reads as TGTGCCATCAGTGGGATGACAGGACCCCTCCAAGAGACCCAGTACTTC.

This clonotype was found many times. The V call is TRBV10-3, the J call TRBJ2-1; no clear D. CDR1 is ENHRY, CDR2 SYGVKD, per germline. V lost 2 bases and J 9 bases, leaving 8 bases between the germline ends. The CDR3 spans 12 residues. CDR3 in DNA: TGTGCCATCAGTGAGGGCTCTGTTGAGCAGTTCTTC. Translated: CAISEGSVEQFF.

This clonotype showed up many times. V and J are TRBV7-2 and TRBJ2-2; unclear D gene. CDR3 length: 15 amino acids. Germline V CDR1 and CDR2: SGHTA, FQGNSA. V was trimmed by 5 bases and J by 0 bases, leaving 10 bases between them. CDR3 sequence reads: CASSPRTANTGELFF. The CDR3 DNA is TGTGCCAGCAGCCCCCGCACGGCGAACACCGGGGAGCTGTTTTTT.

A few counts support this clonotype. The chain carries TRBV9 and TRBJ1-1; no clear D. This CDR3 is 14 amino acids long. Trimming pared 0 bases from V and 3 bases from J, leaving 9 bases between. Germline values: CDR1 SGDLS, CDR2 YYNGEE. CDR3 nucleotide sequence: TGTGCCAGCAGCGTAGTAGACTCCTACACTGAAGCTTTCTTT. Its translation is CASSVVDSYTEAFF. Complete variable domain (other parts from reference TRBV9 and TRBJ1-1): DSGVTQTPKHLITATGQRVTLRCSPRSGDLSVYWYQQSLDQGLQFLIQYYNGEERAKGNILERFSAQQFPDLHSELNLSSLELGDSALYFCASSVVDSYTEAFFGQGTRLTVV.

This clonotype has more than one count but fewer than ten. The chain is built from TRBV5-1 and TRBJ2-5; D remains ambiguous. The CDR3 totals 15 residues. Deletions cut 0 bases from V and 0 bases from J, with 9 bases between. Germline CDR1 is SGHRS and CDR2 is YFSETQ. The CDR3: CASSLVGYHQETQYF. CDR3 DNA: TGCGCCAGCAGCTTGGTAGGGTACCACCAAGAGACCCAGTACTTC.

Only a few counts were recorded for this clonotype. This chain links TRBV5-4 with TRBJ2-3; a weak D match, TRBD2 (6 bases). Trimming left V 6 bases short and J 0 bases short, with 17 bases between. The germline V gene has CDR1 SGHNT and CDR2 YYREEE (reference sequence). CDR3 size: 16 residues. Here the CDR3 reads CASKRFGEASTDTQYF. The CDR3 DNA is TGTGCCAGCAAGAGATTTGGGGAGGCTAGCACAGATACGCAGTATTTT.

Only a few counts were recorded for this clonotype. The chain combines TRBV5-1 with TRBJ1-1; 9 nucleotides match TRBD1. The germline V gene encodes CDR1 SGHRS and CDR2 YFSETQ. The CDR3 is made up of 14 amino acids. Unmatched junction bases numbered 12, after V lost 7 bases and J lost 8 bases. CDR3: CASATYGTGTEAFF. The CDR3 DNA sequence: TGCGCCAGCGCCACTTATGGGACAGGGACCGAAGCTTTCTTT.

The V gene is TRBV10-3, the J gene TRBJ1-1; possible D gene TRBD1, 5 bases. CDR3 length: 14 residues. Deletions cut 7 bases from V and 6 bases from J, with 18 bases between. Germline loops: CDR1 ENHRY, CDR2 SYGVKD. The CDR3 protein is CAIKKTDFMAEAFF. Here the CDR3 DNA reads TGTGCCATCAAGAAGACAGATTTTATGGCTGAAGCTTTCTTT.

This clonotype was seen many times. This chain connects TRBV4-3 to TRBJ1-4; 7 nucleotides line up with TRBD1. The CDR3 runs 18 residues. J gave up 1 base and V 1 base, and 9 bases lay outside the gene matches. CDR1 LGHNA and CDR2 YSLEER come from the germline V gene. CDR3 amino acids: CASSQGPGTAGTNEKLFF. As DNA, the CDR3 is TGCGCCAGCAGCCAAGGCCCTGGGACAGCGGGAACTAATGAAAAACTGTTTTTT.

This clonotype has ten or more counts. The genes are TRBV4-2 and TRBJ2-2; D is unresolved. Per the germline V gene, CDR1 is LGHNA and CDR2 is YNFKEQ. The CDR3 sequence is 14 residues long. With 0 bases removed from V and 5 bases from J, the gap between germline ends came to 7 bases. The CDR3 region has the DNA TGTGCCAGCAGCCAAGAAGGGCTAACCGGGGAGCTGTTTTTT. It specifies CASSQEGLTGELFF.

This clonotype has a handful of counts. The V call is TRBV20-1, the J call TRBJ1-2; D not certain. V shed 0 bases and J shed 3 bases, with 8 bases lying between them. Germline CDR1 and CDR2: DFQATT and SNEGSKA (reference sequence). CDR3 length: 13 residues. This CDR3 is CSARDQRDYGYTF. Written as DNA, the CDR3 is TGCAGTGCTAGAGATCAGCGGGACTATGGCTACACCTTC.

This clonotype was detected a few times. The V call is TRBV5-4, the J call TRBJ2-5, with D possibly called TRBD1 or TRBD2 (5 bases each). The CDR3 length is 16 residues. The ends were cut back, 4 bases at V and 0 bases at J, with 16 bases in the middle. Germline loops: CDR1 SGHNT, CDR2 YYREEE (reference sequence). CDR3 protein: CASSPADGGNQETQYF. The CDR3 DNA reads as TGTGCCAGCAGCCCGGCTGATGGGGGTAACCAAGAGACCCAGTACTTC. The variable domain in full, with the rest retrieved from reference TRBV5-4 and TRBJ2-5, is ETGVTQSPTHLIKTRGQQVTLRCSSQSGHNTVSWYQQALGQGPQFIFQYYREEENGRGNFPPRFSGLQFPNYSSELNVNALELDDSALYLCASSPADGGNQETQYFGPGTRLLVL.

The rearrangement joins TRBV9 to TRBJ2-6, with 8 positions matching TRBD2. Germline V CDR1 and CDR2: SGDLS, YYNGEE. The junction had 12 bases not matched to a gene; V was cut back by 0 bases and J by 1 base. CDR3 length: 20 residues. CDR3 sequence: CASSVGHRVRGASGANVLTF. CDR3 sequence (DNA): TGTGCCAGCAGCGTAGGGCACCGGGTGCGGGGGGCATCTGGGGCCAACGTCCTGACTTTC.

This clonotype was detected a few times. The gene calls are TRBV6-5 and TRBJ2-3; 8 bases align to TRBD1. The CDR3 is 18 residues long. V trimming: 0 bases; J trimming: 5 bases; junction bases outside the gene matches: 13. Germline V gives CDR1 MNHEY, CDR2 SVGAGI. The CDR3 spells CASSYSTGGFGKVDTQYF. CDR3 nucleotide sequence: TGTGCCAGCAGTTACTCAACAGGGGGGTTCGGGAAGGTAGATACGCAGTATTTT.